This TCR beta chain comes out of a study of blood T cell repertoires in COVID-19. The length of the CDR3 is 17 residues. The protocol was immunoSEQ multiplex PCR, while the TCRdb copy is restricted to in-frame clones and leaves out a portion. The table records almost 350,000 clones, 88% of them present only once. The sequenced sample was PBMCs or T cells enriched from blood (not recorded which). The TCR comes from a woman aged 25 to 45 who had been exposed to COVID-19. The chain recombines TRBV21-1 with TRBJ1-6; the DNA was not used to check the table's D call, TRBD1. TRBV21-1 is tagged as a pseudogene. The CDR3 DNA reads as TGTGCCAGCAGCATCCGGGGCAGGGGGCTTAATAATTCACCCCTCCACTTT. It codes for CASSIRGRGLNNSPLHF.